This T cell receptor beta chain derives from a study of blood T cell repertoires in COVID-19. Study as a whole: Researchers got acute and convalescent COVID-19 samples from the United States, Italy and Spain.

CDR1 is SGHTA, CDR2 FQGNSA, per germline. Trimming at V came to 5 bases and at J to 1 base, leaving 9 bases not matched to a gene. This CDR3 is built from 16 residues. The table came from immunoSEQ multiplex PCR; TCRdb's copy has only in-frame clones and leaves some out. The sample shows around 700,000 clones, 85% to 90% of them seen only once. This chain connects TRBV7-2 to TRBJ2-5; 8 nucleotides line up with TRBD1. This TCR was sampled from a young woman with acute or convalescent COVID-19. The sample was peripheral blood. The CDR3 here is CASSRGQALFQETQYF. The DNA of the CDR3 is TGTGCCAGCAGCAGGGGACAGGCCCTTTTCCAAGAGACCCAGTACTTC.